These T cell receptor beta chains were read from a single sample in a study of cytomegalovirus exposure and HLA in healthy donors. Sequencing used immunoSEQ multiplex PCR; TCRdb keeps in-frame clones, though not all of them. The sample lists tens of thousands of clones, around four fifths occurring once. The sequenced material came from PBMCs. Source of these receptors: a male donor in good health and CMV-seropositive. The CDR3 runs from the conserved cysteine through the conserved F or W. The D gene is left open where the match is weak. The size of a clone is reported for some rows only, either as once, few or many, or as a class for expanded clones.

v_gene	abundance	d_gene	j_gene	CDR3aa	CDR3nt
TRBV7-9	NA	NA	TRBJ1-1	CASSLAGGVEAFF	TGTGCCAGCAGCTTAGCGGGGGGGGTCGAAGCTTTCTTT
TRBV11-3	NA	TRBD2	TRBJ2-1	CASSSTSGGLNEQFF	TGTGCCAGCAGCTCAACTAGCGGGGGCCTCAATGAGCAGTTCTTC
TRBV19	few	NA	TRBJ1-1	CASKSSNMNTEAFF	TGTGCCAGTAAAAGCTCTAATATGAACACTGAAGCTTTCTTT
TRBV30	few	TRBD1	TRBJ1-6	CAWSLGQPNSPLHF	TGTGCCTGGAGCCTGGGACAGCCGAATTCACCCCTCCACTTT
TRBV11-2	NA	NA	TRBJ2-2	CASSFALLDSRELFF	TGTGCCAGCAGCTTCGCCTTACTAGACTCCCGGGAGCTGTTTTTT
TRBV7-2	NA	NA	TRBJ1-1	CASSLIDSTEAFF	TGTGCCAGCAGCTTAATAGATTCCACTGAAGCTTTCTTT
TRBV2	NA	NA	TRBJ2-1	CASSERLRGGEQFF	TGTGCCAGCAGTGAGCGTCTCCGAGGCGGTGAGCAGTTCTTC
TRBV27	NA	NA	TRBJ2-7	CASSLWADSYEQYF	TGTGCCAGCAGTTTATGGGCAGACTCCTACGAGCAGTACTTC
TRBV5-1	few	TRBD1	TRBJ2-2	CASSTGQTNTGELFF	TGCGCCAGCAGCACGGGACAGACGAACACCGGGGAGCTGTTTTTT
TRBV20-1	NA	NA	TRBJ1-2	CSAIADYGYTF	TGCAGTGCTATAGCGGATTATGGCTACACCTTC
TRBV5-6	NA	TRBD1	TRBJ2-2	CASSRMRAGQGNTGELFF	TGTGCCAGCAGCCGGATGCGGGCGGGACAGGGAAACACCGGGGAGCTGTTTTTT
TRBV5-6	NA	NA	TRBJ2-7	CASSWGVGSSSYEQYF	TGTGCCAGCAGCTGGGGAGTAGGGTCGAGCTCCTACGAGCAGTACTTC
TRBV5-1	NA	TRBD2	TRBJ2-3	CASSLPLAGGLSTQYF	TGCGCCAGCAGCTTGCCACTAGCGGGGGGCCTCAGTACGCAGTATTTT
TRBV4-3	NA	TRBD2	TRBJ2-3	CASSHFSGGDTQYF	TGCGCCAGCAGCCATTTTAGCGGGGGGGATACGCAGTATTTT
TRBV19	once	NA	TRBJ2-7	CASSTLGDKGTYEQYF	TGTGCCAGTAGTACTCTCGGGGATAAAGGGACCTACGAGCAGTACTTC
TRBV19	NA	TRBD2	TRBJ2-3	CASSMLAGGSTDTQYF	TGTGCCAGTAGTATGCTAGCGGGGGGAAGCACAGATACGCAGTATTTT
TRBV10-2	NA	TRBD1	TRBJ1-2	CASYSPGQGNYGYTF	TGCGCCAGCTATTCTCCGGGACAGGGAAACTATGGCTACACCTTC
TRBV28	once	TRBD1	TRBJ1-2	CAGRSQGRGGYTF	TGTGCCGGACGATCACAGGGGCGCGGAGGCTACACCTTC
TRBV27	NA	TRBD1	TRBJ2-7	CASSSGQRYEQYF	TGTGCCAGCAGTTCGGGACAGAGATACGAGCAGTACTTC
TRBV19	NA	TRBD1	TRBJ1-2	CASTPPPGQGIWTF	TGTGCCAGTACCCCTCCCCCGGGACAGGGGATCTGGACCTTC
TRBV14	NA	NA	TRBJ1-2	CASSQDLVGRGDGYTF	TGTGCCAGCAGCCAGGATCTTGTCGGCAGGGGCGATGGCTACACCTTC
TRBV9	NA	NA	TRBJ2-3	CASSVWGRGTDTQYF	TGTGCCAGCAGCGTATGGGGGCGCGGGACAGATACGCAGTATTTT
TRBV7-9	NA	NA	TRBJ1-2	CASSPRGGATNYGYTF	TGTGCCAGCAGTCCCCGTGGGGGGGCGACTAACTATGGCTACACCTTC